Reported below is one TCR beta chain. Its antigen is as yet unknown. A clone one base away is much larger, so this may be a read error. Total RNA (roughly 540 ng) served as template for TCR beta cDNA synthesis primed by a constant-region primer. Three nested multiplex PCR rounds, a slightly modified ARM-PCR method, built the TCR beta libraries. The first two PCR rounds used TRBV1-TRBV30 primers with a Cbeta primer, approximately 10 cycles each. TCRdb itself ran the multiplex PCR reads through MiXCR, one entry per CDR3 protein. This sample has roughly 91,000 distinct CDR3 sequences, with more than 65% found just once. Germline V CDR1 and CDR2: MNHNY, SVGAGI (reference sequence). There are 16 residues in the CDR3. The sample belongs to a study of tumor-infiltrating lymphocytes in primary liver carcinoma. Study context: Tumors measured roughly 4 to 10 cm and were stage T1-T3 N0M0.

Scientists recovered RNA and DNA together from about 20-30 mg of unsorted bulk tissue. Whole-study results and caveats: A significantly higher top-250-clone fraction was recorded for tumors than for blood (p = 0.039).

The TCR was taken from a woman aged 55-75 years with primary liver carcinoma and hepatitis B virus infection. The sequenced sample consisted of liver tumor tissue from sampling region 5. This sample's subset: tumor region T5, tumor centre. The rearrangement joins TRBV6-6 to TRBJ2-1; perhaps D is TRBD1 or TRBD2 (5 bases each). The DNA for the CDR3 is TGTGTCAGCAGTTACTCGGGGCGGAGCTCCTACAATGAGCAGTTCTTC. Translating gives CVSSYSGRSSYNEQFF.